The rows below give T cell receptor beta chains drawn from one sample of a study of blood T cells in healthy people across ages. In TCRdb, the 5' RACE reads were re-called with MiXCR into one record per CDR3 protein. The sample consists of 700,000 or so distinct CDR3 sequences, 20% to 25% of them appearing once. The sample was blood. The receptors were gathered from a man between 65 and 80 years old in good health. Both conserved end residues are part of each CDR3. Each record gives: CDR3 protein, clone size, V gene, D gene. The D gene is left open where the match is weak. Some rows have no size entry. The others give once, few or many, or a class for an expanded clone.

CDR3: CAISEGGVSSGYTF; size: few; V: TRBV10-3; D: -
CDR3: CASSLLRGAHPTGELFF; size: -; V: TRBV7-2; D: -
CDR3: CASRPGQISGNTIYF; size: -; V: TRBV6-6; D: TRBD1
CDR3: CASSGRGTPNNEQFF; size: few; V: TRBV12-3/TRBV12-4; D: -
CDR3: CASSYSIGGMTDTQYF; size: -; V: TRBV6-5; D: -
CDR3: CASSQRAGNTEAFF; size: many; V: TRBV3-1; D: -
CDR3: CASSQGVASGEQYF; size: -; V: TRBV4-1; D: -
CDR3: CASSLQGYSPLHF; size: -; V: TRBV12-3/TRBV12-4; D: -
CDR3: CASSLFTGHGYTF; size: -; V: TRBV5-1; D: -
CDR3: CSAPLPDGNTIYF; size: -; V: TRBV20-1; D: -
CDR3: CASSFVVTGNTIYF; size: few; V: TRBV12-3/TRBV12-4; D: -
CDR3: CSARENRGQRETQYF; size: -; V: TRBV20-1; D: TRBD1
CDR3: CASSLDRATFYGYTF; size: -; V: TRBV12-3/TRBV12-4; D: -
CDR3: CATSRVRDRQAFF; size: few; V: TRBV15; D: TRBD1
CDR3: CASSEITNYGYTF; size: few; V: TRBV5-6; D: -
CDR3: CASSFYRTDTQYF; size: few; V: TRBV12-3/TRBV12-4; D: -
CDR3: CSGTGLIYNEQFF; size: -; V: TRBV20-1; D: -